These 18 T cell receptor beta chains came from one sample sequenced in a study of Ad26.COV2.S vaccination and SARS-CoV-2 variants. Clones were sequenced by immunoSEQ multiplex PCR, and TCRdb holds only the in-frame ones, with some missing. This sample yields 87,000 or so clones, of which under 90% are seen a single time; approximately 16% belongs to the top ten. The sample consisted of peripheral blood, taken after recovery from COVID-19. Source of these receptors: a human donor who had recovered from COVID-19.

The chain links TRBV28 to TRBJ1-5; a weak D match, TRBD1 (5 bases). V lost 4 bases and J lost 1, with 11 bases in between. This CDR3 is built from 15 residues. Germline values: CDR1 MDHEN, CDR2 SYDVKM. CDR3 protein: CASSSNWDSNQPQHF. In DNA form, the CDR3 reads TGTGCCAGCAGTTCGAACTGGGACAGCAATCAGCCCCAGCATTTT.

The V and J genes are TRBV5-6 and TRBJ2-3; 8 bases line up with TRBD2. Trimming cost V 5 bases and J 2 bases; bases outside gene matches: 13. The CDR3 runs to 17 residues. Per germline, CDR1 SGHDT and CDR2 YYEEEE. This chain's CDR3 is CASRPPGRDPFTDTQYF. CDR3 DNA sequence: TGTGCCAGCAGACCCCCCGGGAGGGACCCATTCACAGATACGCAGTATTTT.

This rearrangement joins TRBV9 to TRBJ2-3; the D gene is possibly TRBD1 (6 bases). CDR3 size: 15 residues. The V and J ends lost 0 bases and 0 bases respectively, with 8 bases between them. In germline, CDR1 is SGDLS, CDR2 YYNGEE. The CDR3 protein is CASSVGGRSTDTQYF. The CDR3 region has the DNA TGTGCCAGCAGCGTAGGGGGGCGGAGCACAGATACGCAGTATTTT.

The V and J genes are TRBV10-3 and TRBJ2-2; D call uncertain. The CDR3 sequence is 12 residues long. CDR1 is ENHRY and CDR2 is SYGVKD in the germline V gene. V lost 4 bases to trimming and J lost 3 bases, with 3 bases between them. The CDR3 region is CAISGDTGELFF. In DNA, the CDR3 is TGTGCCATCAGTGGAGACACCGGGGAGCTGTTTTTT.

This rearrangement joins TRBV27 to TRBJ2-6; D uncertain. The CDR3 extends over 15 amino acids. The germline CDR1 and CDR2 sequences are MNHEY and SMNVEV (reference sequence). The V end lost 5 bases, the J end lost 0 bases, and 8 bases lay between the germline ends. The CDR3 protein is CASSPRLSGANVLTF. In DNA, the CDR3 is TGTGCCAGCAGTCCGAGGCTCTCTGGGGCCAACGTCCTGACTTTC.

On this clone itself: Other DNA variants within this sample encode the same CDR3. V is TRBV5-1 and J is TRBJ2-2; TRBD1 aligns across 11 bases. CDR1 is SGHRS and CDR2 is YFSETQ in the germline V gene. The CDR3 sequence is 16 residues long. The V segment lost 4 bases and the J segment 4 bases; nucleotides outside the gene matches: 6. CDR3 amino acids: CASSTGQGAGTGELFF. CDR3 bases: TGCGCCAGCAGCACTGGACAGGGGGCAGGCACCGGGGAGCTGTTTTTT.

The sample holds a few counts of this clone. The V gene is TRBV7-2, the J gene TRBJ1-5, with D possibly being TRBD1 (5 bases). The germline CDR1 and CDR2 sequences are SGHTA and FQGNSA. V dropped 1 base and J dropped 5 bases, with 12 bases sitting between them. CDR3 length equals 15 residues. The CDR3 coding sequence is TGTGCCAGCAGCTTAGTCTCCGGAGGGGATCAGCCCCAGCATTTT. This translates into CASSLVSGGDQPQHF.

This chain joins TRBV5-1 and TRBJ1-2; a weak D match, TRBD1 (5 bases). V was pared by 3 bases and J by 2 bases, with 8 bases between. The CDR3 totals 13 residues. Germline V gives CDR1 SGHRS, CDR2 YFSETQ. The CDR3 coding sequence is TGCGCCAGCAGCTACGACAGCAACTATGGCTACACCTTC. It translates to CASSYDSNYGYTF.

This chain links TRBV28 with TRBJ2-7; D is unclear. CDR1 and CDR2 from the germline V gene are MDHEN and SYDVKM. Trimming removed 5 bases at V and 5 bases at J, with 16 bases between. The CDR3 loop spans 14 amino acids. This CDR3 reads CASSPDRFGDEQYF. CDR3 in DNA: TGTGCCAGCAGTCCGGACCGGTTCGGCGACGAGCAGTACTTC.

This clone was observed many times. This sequence joins TRBV6-1 and TRBJ1-1, with a weak D call TRBD1 (6 bases). The CDR3 sequence is 13 residues long. V lost 3 bases, J lost 5 bases, and 10 bases lay in between. Germline CDR1 is MNHNS and CDR2 is SASEGT. CDR3: CASSDQGNTEAFF. The DNA for the CDR3 is TGTGCCAGCAGTGATCAGGGGAATACTGAAGCTTTCTTT.

This clone came up a few times. The chain employs TRBV5-6 and TRBJ2-7, with 9 nucleotides matching TRBD2. Germline V gene lookup returns CDR1 SGHDT and CDR2 YYEEEE. The CDR3 runs to 17 residues. The trim removed 3 bases at V and 2 bases at J, leaving 12 bases unmatched. CDR3 DNA sequence: TGTGCCAGCAGCTGGATTCGGACTAGCGCAAGGACCTACGAGCAGTACTTC. It translates to CASSWIRTSARTYEQYF.

The chain employs TRBV7-3 and TRBJ1-1; no clear D gene. Germline V gene data show CDR1 as SGHTA and CDR2 as FQGTGA. CDR3 size: 12 residues. Deletions cut 0 bases from V and 10 bases from J, with 9 bases between. The DNA for the CDR3 is TGTGCCAGCAGCTTAACTGAGGGTACAGCTTTCTTT. Translated, it gives CASSLTEGTAFF.

The genes are TRBV7-2 and TRBJ2-2, with D hard to call. Germline V CDR1 and CDR2: SGHTA, FQGNSA. The CDR3 covers 16 residues. Trimming removed 1 base at V and 1 base at J, with 10 bases between. Here the CDR3 DNA reads TGTGCCAGCAGCTTAGTTAGACGCAGGAACACCGGGGAGCTGTTTTTT. Protein sequence: CASSLVRRRNTGELFF. The complete variable domain, with remaining parts taken from reference TRBV7-2 and TRBJ2-2, reads GAGVSQSPSNKVTEKGKDVELRCDPISGHTALYWYRQSLGQGLEFLIYFQGNSAPDKSGLPSDRFSAERTGGSVSTLTIQRTQQEDSAVYLCASSLVRRRNTGELFFGEGSRLTVL.

The chain joins TRBV2 to TRBJ2-2; tentatively, D is TRBD1 or TRBD2 (6 bases each). Looked up from germline, CDR1 is SNHLY and CDR2 is FYNNEI. Trimming took 7 bases from V and 5 from J, leaving 14 bases between them. This CDR3 is 14 amino acids long. The CDR3 DNA is TGTGCCAGCAAAGGGGGGCGAGGGACCGGGGAGCTGTTTTTT. Translation gives CASKGGRGTGELFF.

This clone was recorded a few times. CDR3 sequence (DNA): TGTGCCAGCAGCTTGGGAGAGGGCCAGGGGGAGAACACTGAAGCTTTCTTT. Translating gives CASSLGEGQGENTEAFF. V gene TRBV5-4 combines with J gene TRBJ1-1, with 7 bases lining up with TRBD1. Losses at the gene ends were 0 bases for V and 1 base for J; bases not matched to a gene: 9. The germline V gene encodes CDR1 SGHNT and CDR2 YYREEE (reference sequence). The length of the CDR3 is 17 residues.

The chain carries TRBV12-3 or TRBV12-4 and TRBJ1-2; D is uncertain. The length of the CDR3 is 13 residues. Trimming pared 3 bases from V and 8 bases from J, leaving 13 bases between. The CDR3 DNA reads TGTGCCAGCAGTTTGGCCCTGTCGGAGGGCTACACCTTC. It translates to CASSLALSEGYTF.

J is TRBJ2-1 and V is TRBV24-1, with TRBD2 matching over 9 bases. V lost 7 bases, J lost 8 bases, and 8 bases stayed unmatched. The germline gives CDR1 KGHDR, CDR2 SFDVKD. The CDR3 covers 14 residues. The CDR3 coding sequence is TGTGCCACCAGGGGGACTAGCCCTGCGGATGAGCAGTTCTTC. It specifies CATRGTSPADEQFF.

This clone turned up a few times. This chain links TRBV5-1 with TRBJ1-6, with unresolved D. Germline loops: CDR1 SGHRS, CDR2 YFSETQ. The CDR3 length is 12 residues. V lost 1 base, J lost 11 bases, and 7 bases lay in between. In nucleotides, the CDR3 is TGCGCCAGCAGCTTGATGGGGACACCCCTCCACTTT. Its translation is CASSLMGTPLHF.